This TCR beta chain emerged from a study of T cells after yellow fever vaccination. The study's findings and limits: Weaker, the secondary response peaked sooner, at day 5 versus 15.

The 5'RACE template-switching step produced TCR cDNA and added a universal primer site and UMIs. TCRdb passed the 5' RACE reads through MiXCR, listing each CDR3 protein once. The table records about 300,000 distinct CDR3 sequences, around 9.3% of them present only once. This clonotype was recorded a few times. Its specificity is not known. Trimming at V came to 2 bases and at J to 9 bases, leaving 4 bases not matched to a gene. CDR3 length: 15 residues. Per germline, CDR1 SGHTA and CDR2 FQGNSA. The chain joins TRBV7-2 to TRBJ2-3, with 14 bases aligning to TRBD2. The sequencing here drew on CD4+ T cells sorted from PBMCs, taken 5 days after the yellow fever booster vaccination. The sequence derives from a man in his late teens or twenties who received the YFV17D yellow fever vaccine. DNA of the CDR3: TGTGCCAGCAGCTTACGGGGGACTAGCGGGGGAACGCAGTATTTT. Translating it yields CASSLRGTSGGTQYF.